This T cell receptor beta chain appears in the sequencing data of a study of identical twins. Study conclusions and caveats: Abundant cord blood beta clonotypes carried fewer insertions; memory repertoires showed none.

MiXCR, applied by TCRdb to the 5' RACE reads, yields one record per CDR3 protein. This sample has roughly 570,000 distinct CDR3 sequences, with nearly 10% found just once. The germline gives CDR1 SQVTM, CDR2 ANQGSEA. The CDR3 spans 12 residues. The V and J ends lost 6 bases and 4 bases respectively, with 10 bases between them. There are a few counts of this clonotype. Its antigen is undetermined. These data were likewise used in another study, on yellow fever vaccine responses in identical twins.

The sample taken for sequencing was PBMCs. The chain has TRBV29-1 and TRBJ2-1; D call uncertain. This TCR was recovered from a woman between 18 and 29 years old in good health. CDR3 loop: CSVSDAYNEQFF. Here the CDR3 DNA reads TGCAGCGTCTCGGACGCTTACAATGAGCAGTTCTTC.